This note documents a single TCR beta chain sequence. The method was immunoSEQ multiplex PCR; TCRdb's version includes in-frame clones alone and lacks a portion of them. The sample has around 240,000 clones, around 83% seen once. The data were taken from a study of blood T cell repertoires in COVID-19. Study as a whole: The United States, Italy and Spain were the sources of the acute and convalescent COVID-19 samples. PBMCs, B-cell-depleted T cells, or T cells provided the cDNA or gDNA that made up the material.

This CDR3 spans 12 amino acids. After removal of 6 bases from V and 7 bases from J, the junction contained 6 bases not matched to a gene. The sequence derives from a woman aged 45-65 years with acute or convalescent COVID-19. The rearrangement joins TRBV12-3 or TRBV12-4 to TRBJ2-7; TRBD1 matches at 7 bases. What was sequenced was peripheral blood. CDR3 in amino acids: CASSVQGWEQYF. The CDR3 DNA reads as TGTGCCAGCAGCGTACAGGGGTGGGAGCAGTACTTC.